The T cell receptor beta chain described here comes from a study of OX40 agonist ivuxolimab in advanced cancers. Study context: Three patients showed partial responses: one hepatocellular carcinoma and two cutaneous melanoma cases. Study-level results: Normalized T-cell clonal expansion was also low in a subset of nonresponders. Among the lowest peripheral clonal expansion occurred in 0.1-3.0 mg/kg partial responders.

Deletions cut 11 bases from V and 6 bases from J, with 22 bases between. The CDR3 consists of 14 residues. Germline CDR1 MNHNY, CDR2 SVGAGI (reference sequence). As for this clone: Antigen specificity is unknown.

Baseline, cycle 4 day 1, and cycle 7 day 1 were the blood sampling points. Assay used: immunoSEQ multiplex PCR; TCRdb lists only in-frame clones, some missing. The repertoire holds tens of thousands of clones, with roughly nine tenths as singletons. The chain combines TRBV6-6 with TRBJ1-2, with D possibly TRBD1 on 6 matching bases. The source of this sequence is an adult with an advanced solid tumor such as melanoma, head and neck, liver or kidney cancer. Specimen: CD4+ or CD8+ T cells sorted from blood, collected in a trial of the OX40 agonist ivuxolimab. The CDR3 reads CAGQPGGRINGYTF. Written as DNA, the CDR3 is TGTGCCGGTCAGCCGGGGGGCAGGATTAATGGCTACACCTTC.